The present T cell receptor (beta chain) was sequenced within a study of cytomegalovirus exposure and HLA in healthy donors. This clone occurred a few times. The antigen is not known. An end of the junction differs from the germline gene, which may be a read error. Whole-study findings and limits: The investigators catalogued 150 to 200 TCR beta chains as cytomegalovirus-associated.

This CDR3 is built from 13 residues. From germline, CDR1 is MDHEN and CDR2 SYDVKM. At collection, donors were nominally healthy, but unrecorded immune exposures were probable. With 60 Vbeta and 13 Jbeta primers, the PCR was carried out. Sequencing used immunoSEQ multiplex PCR; TCRdb keeps in-frame clones, though not all of them. Counted here are roughly 150,000 clones, about 75% occurring once; the ten biggest clones make up approximately 10%. This TCR was recovered from a man between 18 and 35 years old in good health and CMV-seropositive. Sequencing input: PBMCs. This chain uses TRBV28 with TRBJ2-1, with 8 nucleotides matching TRBD2. The CDR3 nucleotides are TGTGTCAGCGGGAGTGGTAACTACAATGAGCAGTTCTTC. Translating it yields CVSGSGNYNEQFF.